Listed below are T cell receptor beta chains from one sample, sequenced in a study of blood T cells in healthy people across ages. One entry per CDR3 protein, called by TCRdb with MiXCR from the 5' RACE reads. The sample lists roughly 800,000 distinct CDR3 sequences, 58% occurring once. Sequencing was performed on blood. These receptors came from a man aged 30 to 39 in good health. Each CDR3 is given with its conserved first and last residue. Each record gives: J gene, V gene, D gene, clone size, CDR3 DNA, CDR3 protein. D genes are given only for firm matches. Expanded clones are given a class, and other clones once, few, many or no size at all.

TRBJ1-2 TRBV14 TRBD1 - TGTGCCAGCAGCCAAGATCTAATTGGACAGGGGACCTATGGCTACACCTTC CASSQDLIGQGTYGYTF
TRBJ1-2 TRBV7-9 - - TGTGCCAGCAGCTTAAACCACAGATTGCCTAACTATGGCTACACCTTC CASSLNHRLPNYGYTF
TRBJ2-1 TRBV2 TRBD2 - TGTGCCAGCAGTGGACTAGCGACCAATGAGCAGTTCTTC CASSGLATNEQFF
TRBJ2-7 TRBV10-3 - few TGTGCCATCAGTGAGTCGGGGCGGCCTCCCACAGGGCCCCCTATGTACGAGCAGTACTTC CAISESGRPPTGPPMYEQYF
TRBJ2-4 TRBV20-1 - - TGCAGTGCTGAGCTTGTAGCCAAAAACATTCAGTACTTC CSAELVAKNIQYF
TRBJ1-5 TRBV2 TRBD1 - TGTGCCAGCAGTCCTGGACAGGGTCATCAGCCCCAGCATTTT CASSPGQGHQPQHF
TRBJ1-2 TRBV29-1 TRBD1 few TGCAGCGTTGATAGGCTAGGCCAGGGGGTATCTGGCTACACCTTC CSVDRLGQGVSGYTF
TRBJ2-5 TRBV12-3/TRBV12-4 TRBD2 few TGTGCCAGCAGTTTATCCGGGGAGGGGGAGACCCAGTACTTC CASSLSGEGETQYF
TRBJ2-7 TRBV7-2 - - TGTGCCAGCAGCTTAGGGGGGGCAGACTACGAGCAGTACTTC CASSLGGADYEQYF
TRBJ2-5 TRBV15 - - TGTGCCACCAGCAGAGGGGGACTGGGGGGGACCCAGTACTTC CATSRGGLGGTQYF
TRBJ2-5 TRBV24-1 TRBD2 - TGTGCCACCAGTGATTTGCAAGTGGGAGGGACCCAAGAGACCCAGTACTTC CATSDLQVGGTQETQYF
TRBJ1-1 TRBV6-1 - - TGTGCCAGCAGTGAACTGGGAGCCACTGAAGCTTTCTTT CASSELGATEAFF
TRBJ2-7 TRBV9 - - TGTGCCAGCAGCGTAGGCCCGGGATTCACCTACGAGCAGTACTTC CASSVGPGFTYEQYF
TRBJ2-5 TRBV5-1 - - TGCGCCAGCAGCACAAGCGGAGGACGGATTCAAGAGACCCAGTACTTC CASSTSGGRIQETQYF
TRBJ2-3 TRBV20-1 - few TGCAGTGTCTTTCGCACAGATACGCAGTATTTT CSVFRTDTQYF
TRBJ2-7 TRBV9 - - TGTGCCAGCAGCGTAGAGGCCCGGGGCAGCTCCTACGAGCAGTACTTC CASSVEARGSSYEQYF
TRBJ1-2 TRBV29-1 - - TGCAGCGTTGAAGACCCGGACTATGGCTACACCTTC CSVEDPDYGYTF
TRBJ2-5 TRBV20-1 TRBD2 - TGCAGTGCTAGAGATCTGGCAGTCTTTAAAGCGGGAGGTTGGTACAATGAGCAGTACTTC CSARDLAVFKAGGWYNEQYF
TRBJ2-1 TRBV6-2/TRBV6-3 - - TGTGCCAGCAGTTTATGGTATGAGCAGTTCTTC CASSLWYEQFF
TRBJ2-3 TRBV15 - - TGTGCCACCAGCAGAGATCTGACGAGCACAGATACGCAGTATTTT CATSRDLTSTDTQYF
TRBJ1-2 TRBV3-1 - - TGTGCCAGCAGCCAAGAGATTAGGCAGGGTAAACGGTATGGCTACACCTTC CASSQEIRQGKRYGYTF
TRBJ2-7 TRBV20-1 - - TGCAGTGCTAGACCCCTGTCGCACCCCTACGAGCAGTACTTC CSARPLSHPYEQYF
TRBJ2-3 TRBV12-3/TRBV12-4 - - TGTGCCAGCAGTGGACCTTTAGTTACGCAGTATTTT CASSGPLVTQYF
TRBJ2-5 TRBV20-1 - - TGCAGTGCTGGTGGGCGACAAGAGACCCAGTACTTC CSAGGRQETQYF
TRBJ2-7 TRBV7-2 TRBD2 - TGTGCCAGCAGCTTAGCCGGCGGGAGTAACTACGAGCAGTACTTC CASSLAGGSNYEQYF
TRBJ2-1 TRBV4-3 - - TGCGCCAGCAGCCAAGAGGGTCTGCAAAGTAATGAGCAGTTCTTC CASSQEGLQSNEQFF
TRBJ1-5 TRBV28 - - TGTGCCAGCAGCGCGGCCGGGTGGGATCAGCCCCAGCATTTT CASSAAGWDQPQHF
TRBJ2-1 TRBV5-1 - - TGCGCCAGCGGGTACGTGATGGCCTCGGCTAGCGTGGAGCAGTTCTTC CASGYVMASASVEQFF
TRBJ2-3 TRBV5-1 TRBD1 - TGCGCCAGCAGCCCACTGACAGGGGGGGCAGATACGCAGTATTTT CASSPLTGGADTQYF
TRBJ2-1 TRBV10-3 TRBD2 - TGTGCCATCAGTGTAGGAGCGGGAGTGGGAAATGAGCAGTTCTTC CAISVGAGVGNEQFF
TRBJ2-1 TRBV5-1 - few TGCGCCAGCAGCTTGAACGGGGCAAGCTCCTACAATGAGCAGTTCTTC CASSLNGASSYNEQFF
TRBJ2-1 TRBV7-2 TRBD2 once TGTGCCAGCAGCTTATTAATTTTAGCGGGGTCCAATGAGCAGTTCTTC CASSLLILAGSNEQFF
TRBJ2-7 TRBV11-2 - - TGTGCCAGCAGCTTAGTTGGCAGCAACTACGAGCAGTACTTC CASSLVGSNYEQYF
TRBJ2-6 TRBV9 TRBD1 - TGTGCCAGCAGCGAGGGACAGGGGGCTGGGGCCAACGTCCTGACTTTC CASSEGQGAGANVLTF
TRBJ1-5 TRBV14 TRBD1 - TGTGCCAGCAGCCCGGGACAGGCGATCAATCAGCCCCAGCATTTT CASSPGQAINQPQHF
TRBJ2-1 TRBV28 - - TGTGCCAGCGATGGGGACACAAACTACAATGAGCAGTTCTTC CASDGDTNYNEQFF
TRBJ1-5 TRBV20-1 - - TGCAGTGCTAGAGATGACGGTAGGAGCAATCAGCCCCAGCATTTT CSARDDGRSNQPQHF